This is a list of T cell receptor beta chains from one sample in a study of T-cell reconstitution after alpha-beta-depleted transplantation in children. Via MiXCR, TCRdb re-called the PCR reads, giving one row per CDR3 protein. The sample gives about half a million distinct CDR3 sequences, 9.5% to 15% of which show up once; under 7% is in the top ten. The sequencing used PBMCs from the stem cell graft donor, collected from the stem cell graft. These receptors came from a human donor who donated a stem cell graft to a child with combined immunodeficiency. CDR3s leave out the opening cysteine and the closing phenylalanine or tryptophan. The D gene is left open where the match is weak.

CDR3aa: ASSAPDQETQY
v_gene: TRBV25-1
j_gene: TRBJ2-5
d_gene: NA

CDR3aa: ASSPERDLGTDTQY
v_gene: TRBV18
j_gene: TRBJ2-3
d_gene: TRBD2

CDR3aa: SVGPSGNTGELF
v_gene: TRBV29-1
j_gene: TRBJ2-2
d_gene: NA

CDR3aa: ASNRPGTEQY
v_gene: TRBV5-1
j_gene: TRBJ2-7
d_gene: NA

CDR3aa: ASSFGGRSSYEQY
v_gene: TRBV5-1
j_gene: TRBJ2-7
d_gene: NA

CDR3aa: ASTPRGASYNEQF
v_gene: TRBV7-9
j_gene: TRBJ2-1
d_gene: NA

CDR3aa: ASSLRVGEDSETQY
v_gene: TRBV4-3
j_gene: TRBJ2-5
d_gene: NA

CDR3aa: AWSAASIYGYT
v_gene: TRBV30
j_gene: TRBJ1-2
d_gene: NA

CDR3aa: ASSFAQKDGYT
v_gene: TRBV12-3/TRBV12-4
j_gene: TRBJ1-2
d_gene: NA

CDR3aa: SVRVVPTYEQY
v_gene: TRBV29-1
j_gene: TRBJ2-7
d_gene: NA

CDR3aa: ASSAGQRASPLH
v_gene: TRBV9
j_gene: TRBJ1-6
d_gene: TRBD1

CDR3aa: SESTSGGAPDTQY
v_gene: TRBV29-1
j_gene: TRBJ2-3
d_gene: TRBD2

CDR3aa: ASSSQGEETQY
v_gene: TRBV6-2/TRBV6-3
j_gene: TRBJ2-5
d_gene: TRBD1

CDR3aa: AWSRDSPLH
v_gene: TRBV30
j_gene: TRBJ1-6
d_gene: NA

CDR3aa: ATSRDLAGRGYNQPQH
v_gene: TRBV15
j_gene: TRBJ1-5
d_gene: NA

CDR3aa: ASSFGTGWRYTQY
v_gene: TRBV5-6
j_gene: TRBJ2-3
d_gene: NA

CDR3aa: ASSYYPPLEGGDNEQF
v_gene: TRBV6-5
j_gene: TRBJ2-1
d_gene: NA

CDR3aa: SARLAGPETDTQY
v_gene: TRBV20-1
j_gene: TRBJ2-3
d_gene: NA

CDR3aa: ASSNTRREGF
v_gene: TRBV12-3/TRBV12-4
j_gene: TRBJ2-1
d_gene: TRBD2

CDR3aa: ASSLSSGIDTQY
v_gene: TRBV28
j_gene: TRBJ2-3
d_gene: NA

CDR3aa: ASKPTSGGADEQF
v_gene: TRBV12-3/TRBV12-4
j_gene: TRBJ2-1
d_gene: TRBD2

CDR3aa: ASRPSGKFTGELF
v_gene: TRBV12-3/TRBV12-4
j_gene: TRBJ2-2
d_gene: TRBD2

CDR3aa: ASSSSGAQY
v_gene: TRBV5-1
j_gene: TRBJ2-3
d_gene: TRBD2

CDR3aa: ATSDMGNVQY
v_gene: TRBV24-1
j_gene: TRBJ2-3
d_gene: NA

CDR3aa: AISELAETYEQY
v_gene: TRBV10-3
j_gene: TRBJ2-7
d_gene: TRBD2

CDR3aa: ASSLVSGTSYEQY
v_gene: TRBV12-3/TRBV12-4
j_gene: TRBJ2-7
d_gene: NA

CDR3aa: ASSYLDSSGAF
v_gene: TRBV6-2/TRBV6-3
j_gene: TRBJ1-1
d_gene: NA

CDR3aa: ASSSTDTAYEQY
v_gene: TRBV7-2
j_gene: TRBJ2-7
d_gene: NA

CDR3aa: ASSYPASVNEQF
v_gene: TRBV6-6
j_gene: TRBJ2-1
d_gene: NA

CDR3aa: ASRVVRAPNAEAF
v_gene: TRBV28
j_gene: TRBJ1-1
d_gene: NA

CDR3aa: SADTGDPYEQY
v_gene: TRBV20-1
j_gene: TRBJ2-7
d_gene: NA

CDR3aa: ASSLGLAARDTQY
v_gene: TRBV7-3
j_gene: TRBJ2-3
d_gene: TRBD2

CDR3aa: ASSSTGGSSTDTQY
v_gene: TRBV7-9
j_gene: TRBJ2-3
d_gene: TRBD1

CDR3aa: AWTQGGAEAF
v_gene: TRBV30
j_gene: TRBJ1-1
d_gene: TRBD1

CDR3aa: SVRTGVTDTQY
v_gene: TRBV29-1
j_gene: TRBJ2-3
d_gene: TRBD1

CDR3aa: ASSLPPGQVTPEQF
v_gene: TRBV5-5
j_gene: TRBJ2-1
d_gene: TRBD1

CDR3aa: SASDRGETQY
v_gene: TRBV20-1
j_gene: TRBJ2-5
d_gene: TRBD1

CDR3aa: ATSDQGQGSNQPQH
v_gene: TRBV24-1
j_gene: TRBJ1-5
d_gene: TRBD1

CDR3aa: ATSRGTGDQETQY
v_gene: TRBV15
j_gene: TRBJ2-5
d_gene: TRBD1

CDR3aa: ASNGAGGNTGELF
v_gene: TRBV9
j_gene: TRBJ2-2
d_gene: TRBD1

CDR3aa: ASSQVGRMIYEQY
v_gene: TRBV3-1
j_gene: TRBJ2-7
d_gene: NA

CDR3aa: ASSVSRGDTQY
v_gene: TRBV9
j_gene: TRBJ2-3
d_gene: NA

CDR3aa: ASSPPGFPHEQY
v_gene: TRBV14
j_gene: TRBJ2-7
d_gene: NA

CDR3aa: ATSRSSMNTEAF
v_gene: TRBV15
j_gene: TRBJ1-1
d_gene: NA

CDR3aa: ASSPRTANQETQY
v_gene: TRBV18
j_gene: TRBJ2-5
d_gene: NA

CDR3aa: SALSRQGPHNEQF
v_gene: TRBV20-1
j_gene: TRBJ2-1
d_gene: TRBD1